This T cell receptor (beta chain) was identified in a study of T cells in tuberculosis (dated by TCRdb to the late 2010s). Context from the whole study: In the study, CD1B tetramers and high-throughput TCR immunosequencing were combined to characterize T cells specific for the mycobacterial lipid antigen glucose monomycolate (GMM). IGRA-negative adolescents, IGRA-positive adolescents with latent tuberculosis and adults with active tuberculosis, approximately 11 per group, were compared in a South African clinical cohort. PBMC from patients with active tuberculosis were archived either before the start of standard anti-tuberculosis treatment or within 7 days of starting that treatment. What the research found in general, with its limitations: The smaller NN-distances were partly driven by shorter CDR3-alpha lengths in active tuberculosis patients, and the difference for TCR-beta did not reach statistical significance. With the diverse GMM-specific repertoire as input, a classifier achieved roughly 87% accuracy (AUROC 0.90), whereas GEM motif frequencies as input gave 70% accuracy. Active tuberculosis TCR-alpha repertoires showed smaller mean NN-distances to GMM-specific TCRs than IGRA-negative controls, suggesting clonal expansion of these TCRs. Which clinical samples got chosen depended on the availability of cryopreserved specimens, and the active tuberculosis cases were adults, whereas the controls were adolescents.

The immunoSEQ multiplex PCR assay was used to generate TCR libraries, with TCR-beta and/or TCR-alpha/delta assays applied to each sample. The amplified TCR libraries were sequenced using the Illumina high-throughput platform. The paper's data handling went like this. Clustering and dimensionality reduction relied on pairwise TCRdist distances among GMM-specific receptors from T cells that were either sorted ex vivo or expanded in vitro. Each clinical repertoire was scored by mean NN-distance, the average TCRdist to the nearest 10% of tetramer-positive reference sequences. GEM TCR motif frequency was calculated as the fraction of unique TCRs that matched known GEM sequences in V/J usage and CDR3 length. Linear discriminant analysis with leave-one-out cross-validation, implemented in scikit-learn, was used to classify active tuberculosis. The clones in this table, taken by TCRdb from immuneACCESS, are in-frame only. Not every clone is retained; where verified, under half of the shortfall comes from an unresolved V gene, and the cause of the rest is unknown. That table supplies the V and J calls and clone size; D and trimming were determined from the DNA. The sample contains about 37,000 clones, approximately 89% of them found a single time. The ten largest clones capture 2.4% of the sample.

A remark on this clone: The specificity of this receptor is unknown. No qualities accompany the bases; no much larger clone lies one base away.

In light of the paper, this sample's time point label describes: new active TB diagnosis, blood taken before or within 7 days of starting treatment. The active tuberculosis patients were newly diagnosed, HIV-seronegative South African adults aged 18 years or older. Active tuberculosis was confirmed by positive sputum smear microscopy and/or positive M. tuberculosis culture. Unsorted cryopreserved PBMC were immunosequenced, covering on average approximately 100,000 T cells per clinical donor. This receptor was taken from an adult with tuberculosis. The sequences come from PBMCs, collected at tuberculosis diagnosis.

The DNA reads as follows: TGTGCCAGCAGCACCAACGGGTACGAGCAGTACTTC. This gives the protein CASSTNGYEQYF. Here the chain combines TRBV9 and TRBJ2-7, with no confident D gene call. Trimming at the junction amounts to 4 bases on V and 4 bases on J, and the germline ends lie 9 bases apart. The CDR3 measures 12 amino acids from cysteine to phenylalanine. Only CDR3 DNA is held: 36 bases, read in frame from base 1. The germline V gene gives CDR1 as SGDLS and CDR2 as YYNGEE.